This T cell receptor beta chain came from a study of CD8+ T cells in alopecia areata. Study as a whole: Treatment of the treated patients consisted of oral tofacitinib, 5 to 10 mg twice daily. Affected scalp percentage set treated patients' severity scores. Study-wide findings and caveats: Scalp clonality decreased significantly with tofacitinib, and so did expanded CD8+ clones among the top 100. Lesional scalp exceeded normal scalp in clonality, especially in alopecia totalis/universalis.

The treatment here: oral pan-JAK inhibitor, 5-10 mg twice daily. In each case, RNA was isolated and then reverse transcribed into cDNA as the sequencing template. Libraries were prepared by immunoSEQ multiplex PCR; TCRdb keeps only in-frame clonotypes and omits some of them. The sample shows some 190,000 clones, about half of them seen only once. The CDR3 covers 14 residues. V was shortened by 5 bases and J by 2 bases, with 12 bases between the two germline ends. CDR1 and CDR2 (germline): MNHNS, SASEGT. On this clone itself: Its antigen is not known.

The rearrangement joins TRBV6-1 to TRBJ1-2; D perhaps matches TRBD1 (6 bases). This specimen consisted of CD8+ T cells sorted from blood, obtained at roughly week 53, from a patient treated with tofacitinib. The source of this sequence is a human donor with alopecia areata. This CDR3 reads CASSQTGQNYGYTF. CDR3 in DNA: TGTGCCAGCAGTCAAACCGGACAGAACTATGGCTACACCTTC.